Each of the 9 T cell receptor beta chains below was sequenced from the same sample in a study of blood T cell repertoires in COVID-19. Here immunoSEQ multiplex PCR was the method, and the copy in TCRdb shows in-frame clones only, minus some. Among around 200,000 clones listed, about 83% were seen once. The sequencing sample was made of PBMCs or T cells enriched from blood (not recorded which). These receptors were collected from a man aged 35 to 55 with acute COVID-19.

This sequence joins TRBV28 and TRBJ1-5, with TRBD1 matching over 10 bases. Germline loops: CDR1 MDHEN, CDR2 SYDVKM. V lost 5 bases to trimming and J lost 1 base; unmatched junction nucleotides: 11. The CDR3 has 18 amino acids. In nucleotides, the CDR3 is TGTGCCAGCAGTCAGGGGAGACAGGGGGCGATAAGCAATCAGCCCCAGCATTTT. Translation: CASSQGRQGAISNQPQHF.

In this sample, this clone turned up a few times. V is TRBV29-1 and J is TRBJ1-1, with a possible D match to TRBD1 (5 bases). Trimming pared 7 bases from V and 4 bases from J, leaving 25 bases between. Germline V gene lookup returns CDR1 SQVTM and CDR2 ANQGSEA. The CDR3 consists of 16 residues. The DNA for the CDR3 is TGCAGCGCCCTGAATGGGGCCTCCGGGCGAGGCACTGAAGCTTTCTTT. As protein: CSALNGASGRGTEAFF.

CDR3 amino acids: CASSFTTGSGANVLTF. The CDR3 DNA follows: TGTGCCAGCAGCTTTACGACAGGCTCTGGGGCCAACGTCCTGACTTTC. The chain is built from TRBV5-4 and TRBJ2-6; possible D gene TRBD1, 6 bases. This CDR3 has 16 amino acids. V lost 2 bases and J lost 0, with 9 bases in between. CDR1 is SGHNT and CDR2 is YYREEE in the germline V gene (reference sequence). Drawing the rest from reference TRBV5-4 and TRBJ2-6, the complete variable domain is ETGVTQSPTHLIKTRGQQVTLRCSSQSGHNTVSWYQQALGQGPQFIFQYYREEENGRGNFPPRFSGLQFPNYSSELNVNALELDDSALYLCASSFTTGSGANVLTFGAGSRLTVL.

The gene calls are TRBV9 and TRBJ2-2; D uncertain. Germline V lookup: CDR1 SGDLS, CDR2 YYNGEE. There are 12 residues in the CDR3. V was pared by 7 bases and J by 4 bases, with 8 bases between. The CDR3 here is CASALATGELFF. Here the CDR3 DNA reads TGTGCCAGCGCCTTGGCCACCGGGGAGCTGTTTTTT.

CDR3 sequence reads: CASSLDFRQGAIYEQYF. CDR3 coding DNA: TGTGCCAGCAGCTTAGACTTCAGACAGGGGGCTATCTACGAGCAGTACTTC. The chain joins TRBV7-9 to TRBJ2-7; 10 positions match TRBD1. Germline CDR1 SEHNR, CDR2 FQNEAQ (reference sequence). The CDR3 contains 17 residues. The trim removed 1 base at V and 3 bases at J, leaving 9 bases unmatched.

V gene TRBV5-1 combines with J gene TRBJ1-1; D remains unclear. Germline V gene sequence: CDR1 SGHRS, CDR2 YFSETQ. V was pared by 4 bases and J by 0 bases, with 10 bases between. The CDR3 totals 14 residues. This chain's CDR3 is CASSLLGVNTEAFF. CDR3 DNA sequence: TGCGCCAGCAGCCTGCTTGGAGTGAACACTGAAGCTTTCTTT. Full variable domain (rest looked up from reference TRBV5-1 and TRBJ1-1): KAGVTQTPRYLIKTRGQQVTLSCSPISGHRSVSWYQQTPGQGLQFLFEYFSETQRNKGNFPGRFSGRQFSNSRSEMNVSTLELGDSALYLCASSLLGVNTEAFFGQGTRLTVV.

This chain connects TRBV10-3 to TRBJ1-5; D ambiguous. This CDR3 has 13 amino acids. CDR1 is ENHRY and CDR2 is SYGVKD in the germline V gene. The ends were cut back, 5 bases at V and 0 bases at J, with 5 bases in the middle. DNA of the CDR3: TGTGCCATCAGTCGGTCTAGCAATCAGCCCCAGCATTTT. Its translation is CAISRSSNQPQHF.

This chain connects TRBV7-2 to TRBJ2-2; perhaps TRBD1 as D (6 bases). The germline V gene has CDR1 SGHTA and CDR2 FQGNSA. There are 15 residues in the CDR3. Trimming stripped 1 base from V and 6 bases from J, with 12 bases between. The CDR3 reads CASSLVTGTAGELFF. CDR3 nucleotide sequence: TGTGCCAGCAGCTTAGTTACAGGGACCGCCGGGGAGCTGTTTTTT.

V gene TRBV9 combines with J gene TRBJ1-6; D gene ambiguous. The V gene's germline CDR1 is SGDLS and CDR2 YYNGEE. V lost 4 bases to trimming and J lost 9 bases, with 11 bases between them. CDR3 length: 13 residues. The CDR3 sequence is CASSPQSGSPLHF. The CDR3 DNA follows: TGTGCCAGCAGCCCCCAGAGCGGTTCACCCCTCCACTTT.